This T cell receptor beta chain was obtained from a study of cytotoxic CD8 clonotypes in ibrutinib-treated CLL. TCRdb's table, derived via immunoSEQ multiplex PCR, lists solely in-frame clones and lacks some. The top ten hold 9.5% to 15% of the sample, which has roughly 130,000 clones, approximately 80% seen once. The sample consisted of PBMCs, taken after 12 months of ibrutinib treatment. The receptor was derived from a human donor with chronic lymphocytic leukemia.

CDR3 DNA sequence: TGTGCCAGCAGTGGTCCAGCCACCGGGGAGCTGTTTTTT. Its translation: CASSGPATGELFF. V and J are TRBV25-1 and TRBJ2-2; D gene ambiguous. Trimming stripped 4 bases from V and 4 bases from J, with 7 bases between. The CDR3 has 13 residues. Germline lookup yields CDR1 MGHDK and CDR2 SYGVNS. Full variable domain (outside the CDR3, taken from reference TRBV25-1 and TRBJ2-2): EADIYQTPRYLVIGTGKKITLECSQTMGHDKMYWYQQDPGMELHLIHYSYGVNSTEKGDLSSESTVSRIRTEHFPLTLESARPSHTSQYLCASSGPATGELFFGEGSRLTVL.